These 5 T cell receptor beta chains were all obtained from the same sample, sequenced in a study of regulatory T cells in long-lasting Graves disease. In building TCR beta libraries, iRepertoire HTBI primers were used together with Arm-PCR of CDR3 regions. TCRdb ran MiXCR on the multiplex PCR reads and lists one entry per CDR3 protein. The sample contains hundreds of thousands of distinct CDR3 sequences, less than 25% of which appear only once. Sample time point: persistent/refractory GD, antithyroid drugs over 5 years with positive TRAb. The TCR library was made from RNA that had been extracted from PBMCs in TRIzol. Sample: peripheral blood mononuclear cells (PBMCs), taken when the disease was refractory, from a patient treated with antithyroid drugs. Receptor source: a female donor with Graves disease.

This clonotype was observed a single time. The CDR3 region has the DNA TGCAGCGTTCCGGGACAGGGGGCCGGAAACTATGGCTACACCTTC. It encodes CSVPGQGAGNYGYTF. V usage is TRBV29-1 and J usage is TRBJ1-2; 12 bases map to TRBD1. The CDR3 extends over 15 amino acids. The V segment lost 5 bases and the J segment 2 bases; nucleotides outside the gene matches: 6. Germline CDR1 reads SQVTM; CDR2 reads ANQGSEA. The full variable domain, with the rest looked up from reference TRBV29-1 and TRBJ1-2, is SAVISQKPSRDICQRGTSLTIQCQVDSQVTMMFWYRQQPGQSLTLIATANQGSEATYESGFVIDKFPISRPNLTFSTLTVSNMSPEDSSIYLCSVPGQGAGNYGYTFGSGTRLTVV.

This clonotype was seen ten or more times. This chain joins TRBV7-2 and TRBJ2-7; 7 bases are a match to TRBD2. Per the germline V gene, CDR1 is SGHTA and CDR2 is FQGNSA. CDR3 size: 15 residues. Trimming at V came to 1 base and at J to 3 bases, leaving 6 bases not matched to a gene. CDR3 nucleotide sequence: TGTGCCAGCAGCTTAGGGCTAGCGGAGGTCTACGAGCAGTACTTC. Encoded protein: CASSLGLAEVYEQYF.

In regard to this clonotype: This may arise from a read error, as a much more abundant clone is one base away. The chain couples TRBV7-2 to TRBJ1-1, with D unresolved. V lost 5 bases and J 4 bases, leaving 11 bases between the germline ends. CDR1 is SGHTA and CDR2 is FQGNSA in the germline V gene. CDR3 size: 13 residues. The CDR3 here is CASSTKMSTEAFF. CDR3 bases: TGTGCCAGCAGCACTAAAATGAGCACTGAAGCTTTCTTT.

This clonotype was recorded a few times. The V and J genes are TRBV11-3 and TRBJ2-1; perhaps TRBD2 as D (5 bases). Germline loops: CDR1 SGHNT, CDR2 YENEEA. The CDR3 runs 14 residues. Trimming stripped 2 bases from V and 12 bases from J, with 17 bases between. The CDR3 reads CASSLNPEESLQFF. Here the CDR3 DNA reads TGTGCCAGCAGCTTAAACCCGGAGGAAAGTTTGCAGTTCTTC.

This clonotype was counted many times. The gene calls are TRBV6-1 and TRBJ2-7, with no clear D. V shed 7 bases and J shed 2 bases, with 12 bases lying between them. The CDR3 is 13 amino acids. Germline CDR1 reads MNHNS; CDR2 reads SASEGT. The CDR3 sequence: CASNDRYTYEQYF. The DNA for the CDR3 is TGTGCCAGCAACGACCGATATACCTACGAGCAGTACTTC.